These T cell receptor beta chains were read from a single sample in a study of blood T cell repertoires in COVID-19. Libraries were prepared by immunoSEQ multiplex PCR; TCRdb keeps only in-frame clonotypes and omits some of them. Among approximately 50,000 clones listed, around 85% were seen once. Material for sequencing was peripheral blood. These receptors all stem from a woman of 80 years or more with acute or convalescent COVID-19. Each CDR3 is given with its conserved first and last residue. Each record gives: J gene, clone size, V gene, D gene, CDR3 DNA, CDR3 protein. A D gene is named only where the DNA matches it firmly. Size values are once, few and many counts, or a class for expanded clones, and some rows have none.

J gene: TRBJ2-5; clone size: -; V gene: TRBV4-2; D gene: TRBD1; CDR3 DNA: TGTGCCAGCAGCCGGTACAGGGGGCGTCAAGAGACCCAGTACTTC; CDR3 protein: CASSRYRGRQETQYF
J gene: TRBJ2-1; clone size: -; V gene: TRBV11-3; D gene: TRBD2; CDR3 DNA: TGTGCCAGCAGTTATCAGGGCGGGGGGCCCCGACGGCAGTTCTTC; CDR3 protein: CASSYQGGGPRRQFF
J gene: TRBJ2-1; clone size: once; V gene: TRBV12-3/TRBV12-4; D gene: TRBD1; CDR3 DNA: TGTGCCAGCAGTCTGACAGGGGGCGAGCAGTTCTTC; CDR3 protein: CASSLTGGEQFF
J gene: TRBJ2-6; clone size: -; V gene: TRBV15; D gene: -; CDR3 DNA: TGTGCCACCAGCAGAGCAGGCGGGGCCAACGTCCTGACTTTC; CDR3 protein: CATSRAGGANVLTF
J gene: TRBJ2-7; clone size: -; V gene: TRBV7-2; D gene: TRBD2; CDR3 DNA: TGTGCCAGCAGCACACGGACTAGCGGGGGCCTCAACTACGAGCAGTACTTC; CDR3 protein: CASSTRTSGGLNYEQYF
J gene: TRBJ2-5; clone size: -; V gene: TRBV5-1; D gene: TRBD2; CDR3 DNA: TGCGCCAGCAGCTTGGGGGACTACCCCCAAGAGACCCAGTACTTC; CDR3 protein: CASSLGDYPQETQYF
J gene: TRBJ2-5; clone size: -; V gene: TRBV5-4; D gene: TRBD1; CDR3 DNA: TGTGCCAGCAGCTTGGGGGGGGTACAGGGGGCACGAGAGACCCAGTACTTC; CDR3 protein: CASSLGGVQGARETQYF
J gene: TRBJ2-3; clone size: -; V gene: TRBV30; D gene: -; CDR3 DNA: TGTGCCTGGGGCCCGGGAATTACAGATACGCAGTATTTT; CDR3 protein: CAWGPGITDTQYF
J gene: TRBJ2-3; clone size: -; V gene: TRBV12-3/TRBV12-4; D gene: -; CDR3 DNA: TGTGCCAGCAGTTTTGATTCCGGGAATACGCAGTATTTT; CDR3 protein: CASSFDSGNTQYF
J gene: TRBJ1-1; clone size: -; V gene: TRBV29-1; D gene: -; CDR3 DNA: TGCAGCGCCTGTTGGGGGGCTGAAGCTTTCTTT; CDR3 protein: CSACWGAEAFF
J gene: TRBJ1-2; clone size: -; V gene: TRBV19; D gene: TRBD1; CDR3 DNA: TGTGCCAGTAGTCTTGGACAGGGGCTTGGCTACACCTTC; CDR3 protein: CASSLGQGLGYTF
J gene: TRBJ2-1; clone size: -; V gene: TRBV7-2; D gene: -; CDR3 DNA: TGTGCCAGCAGTTCACAGGGTTACAATGAGCAGTTCTTC; CDR3 protein: CASSSQGYNEQFF
J gene: TRBJ1-5; clone size: -; V gene: TRBV3-1/TRBV3-2; D gene: -; CDR3 DNA: TGTGCCAGCAGCCAAGATCTTTATCAGCCCCAGCATTTT; CDR3 protein: CASSQDLYQPQHF
J gene: TRBJ2-3; clone size: -; V gene: TRBV6-8; D gene: -; CDR3 DNA: TGTGCCAGCAGTTACTCGGCGGAGTCCATCACAGATACGCAGTATTTT; CDR3 protein: CASSYSAESITDTQYF
J gene: TRBJ1-5; clone size: -; V gene: TRBV7-2; D gene: -; CDR3 DNA: TGTGCCAGCAGCGCCGGGATGAATCAGCCCCAGCATTTT; CDR3 protein: CASSAGMNQPQHF
J gene: TRBJ2-7; clone size: -; V gene: TRBV27; D gene: -; CDR3 DNA: TGTGCCAGCAGCCACAGGGACGAGCAGTACTTC; CDR3 protein: CASSHRDEQYF
J gene: TRBJ1-2; clone size: -; V gene: TRBV6-5; D gene: TRBD1; CDR3 DNA: TGTGCCAGTGACCCACAGGGGGCGCTTGGCTACACCTTC; CDR3 protein: CASDPQGALGYTF
J gene: TRBJ2-1; clone size: -; V gene: TRBV5-4; D gene: -; CDR3 DNA: TGTGCCAGCAGCATAGGACAGAACTCCTACAATGAGCAGTTCTTC; CDR3 protein: CASSIGQNSYNEQFF
J gene: TRBJ2-1; clone size: once; V gene: TRBV5-1; D gene: -; CDR3 DNA: TGCGCCAGCAGCTTGGAAGGGACACCAAACAATGAGCAGTTCTTC; CDR3 protein: CASSLEGTPNNEQFF
J gene: TRBJ1-1; clone size: -; V gene: TRBV5-1; D gene: -; CDR3 DNA: TGCGCCAGCAGCTTGGAAAGAGGCACTGAAGCTTTCTTT; CDR3 protein: CASSLERGTEAFF